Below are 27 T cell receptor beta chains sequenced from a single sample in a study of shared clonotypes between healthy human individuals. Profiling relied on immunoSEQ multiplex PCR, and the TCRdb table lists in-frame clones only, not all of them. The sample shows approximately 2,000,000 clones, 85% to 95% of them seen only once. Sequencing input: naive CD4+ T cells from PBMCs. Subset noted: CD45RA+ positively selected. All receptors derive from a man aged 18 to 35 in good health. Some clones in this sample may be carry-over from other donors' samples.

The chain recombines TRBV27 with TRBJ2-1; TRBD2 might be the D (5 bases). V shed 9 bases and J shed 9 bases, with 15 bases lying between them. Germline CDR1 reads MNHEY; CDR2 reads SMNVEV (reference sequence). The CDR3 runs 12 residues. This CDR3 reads CASCARDGEQFF. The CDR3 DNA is TGTGCCAGTTGTGCCCGGGATGGTGAGCAGTTCTTC.

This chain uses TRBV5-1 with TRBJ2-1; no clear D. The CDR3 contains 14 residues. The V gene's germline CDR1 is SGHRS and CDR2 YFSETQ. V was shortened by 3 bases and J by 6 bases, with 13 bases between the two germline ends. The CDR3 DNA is TGCGCCAGCAGCTCCGAGACGATCCCCAATGAGCAGTTCTTC. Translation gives CASSSETIPNEQFF.

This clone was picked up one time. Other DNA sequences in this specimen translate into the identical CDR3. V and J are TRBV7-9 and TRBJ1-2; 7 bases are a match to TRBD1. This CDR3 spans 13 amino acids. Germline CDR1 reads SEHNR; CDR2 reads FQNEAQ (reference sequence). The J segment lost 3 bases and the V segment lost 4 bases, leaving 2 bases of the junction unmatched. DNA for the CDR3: TGTGCCAGCAGCTCCGACAGGGACTATGGCTACACCTTC. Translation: CASSSDRDYGYTF.

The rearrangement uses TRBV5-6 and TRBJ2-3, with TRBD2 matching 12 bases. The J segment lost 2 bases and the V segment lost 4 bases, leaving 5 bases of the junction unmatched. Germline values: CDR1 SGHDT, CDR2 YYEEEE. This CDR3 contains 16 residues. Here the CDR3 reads CASSPRTSGNTDTQYF. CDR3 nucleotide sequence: TGTGCCAGCAGCCCTCGGACTAGCGGGAACACAGATACGCAGTATTTT.

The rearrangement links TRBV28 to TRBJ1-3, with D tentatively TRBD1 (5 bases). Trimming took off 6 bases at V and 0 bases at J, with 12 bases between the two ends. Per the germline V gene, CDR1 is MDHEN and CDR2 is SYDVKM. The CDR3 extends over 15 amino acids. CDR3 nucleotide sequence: TGTGCCAGCAGCCGGTTTGGGGGCTCTGGAAACACCATATATTTT. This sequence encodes CASSRFGGSGNTIYF.

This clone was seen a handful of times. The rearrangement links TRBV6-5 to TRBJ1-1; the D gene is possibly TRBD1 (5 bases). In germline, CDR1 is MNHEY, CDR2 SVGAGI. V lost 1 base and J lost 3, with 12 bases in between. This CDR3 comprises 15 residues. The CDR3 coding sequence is TGTGCCAGCAGTTACTGGGGGGTTAAAGACACTGAAGCTTTCTTT. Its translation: CASSYWGVKDTEAFF.

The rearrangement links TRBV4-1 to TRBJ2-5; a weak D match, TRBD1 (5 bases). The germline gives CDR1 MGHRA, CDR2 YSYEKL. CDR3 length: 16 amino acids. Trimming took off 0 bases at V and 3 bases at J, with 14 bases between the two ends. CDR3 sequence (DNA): TGCGCCAGCAGCCAAGAGCCAGGGTATCTCGAAGAGACCCAGTACTTC. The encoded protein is CASSQEPGYLEETQYF.

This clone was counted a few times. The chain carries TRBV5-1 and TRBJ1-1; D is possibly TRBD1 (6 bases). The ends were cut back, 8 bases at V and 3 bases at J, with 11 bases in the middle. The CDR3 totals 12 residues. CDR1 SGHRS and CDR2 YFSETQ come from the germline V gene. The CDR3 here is CASGPGDTEAFF. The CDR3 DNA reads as TGCGCCAGTGGCCCAGGGGACACTGAAGCTTTCTTT.

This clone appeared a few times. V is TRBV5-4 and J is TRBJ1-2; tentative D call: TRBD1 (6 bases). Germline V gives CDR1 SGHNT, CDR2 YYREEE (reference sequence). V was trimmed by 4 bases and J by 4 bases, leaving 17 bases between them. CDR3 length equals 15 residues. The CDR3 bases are TGTGCCAGCAGCGGAAAAGGGGGAATCGGCTATGGCTACACCTTC. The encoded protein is CASSGKGGIGYGYTF.

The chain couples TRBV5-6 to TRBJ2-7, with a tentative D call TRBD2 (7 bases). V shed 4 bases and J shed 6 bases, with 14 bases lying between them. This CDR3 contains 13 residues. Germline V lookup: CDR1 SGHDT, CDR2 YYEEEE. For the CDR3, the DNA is TGTGCCAGCAGCCCGGCGGGGGCTCGCGAGCAGTACTTC. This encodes CASSPAGAREQYF. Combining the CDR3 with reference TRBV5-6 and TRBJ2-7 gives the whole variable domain DAGVTQSPTHLIKTRGQQVTLRCSPKSGHDTVSWYQQALGQGPQFIFQYYEEEERQRGNFPDRFSGHQFPNYSSELNVNALLLGDSALYLCASSPAGAREQYFGPGTRLTVT.

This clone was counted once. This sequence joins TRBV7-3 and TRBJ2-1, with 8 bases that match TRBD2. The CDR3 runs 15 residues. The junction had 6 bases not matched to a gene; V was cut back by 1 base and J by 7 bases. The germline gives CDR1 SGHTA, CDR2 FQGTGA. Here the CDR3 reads CASSLISGSWNEQFF. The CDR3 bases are TGTGCCAGCAGCTTAATAAGCGGGAGTTGGAATGAGCAGTTCTTC.

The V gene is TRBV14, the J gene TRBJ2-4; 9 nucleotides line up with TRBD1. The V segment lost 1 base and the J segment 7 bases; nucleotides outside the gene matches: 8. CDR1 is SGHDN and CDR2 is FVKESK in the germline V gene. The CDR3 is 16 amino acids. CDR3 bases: TGTGCCAGCAGCCAAGGCACAACAGGGGGCCTGAACATTCAGTACTTC. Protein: CASSQGTTGGLNIQYF.

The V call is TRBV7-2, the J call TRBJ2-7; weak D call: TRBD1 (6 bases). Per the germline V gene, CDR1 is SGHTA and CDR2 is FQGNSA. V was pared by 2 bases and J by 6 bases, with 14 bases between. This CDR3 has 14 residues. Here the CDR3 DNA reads TGTGCCAGCAGCTTAAACCAGGGGATCGGCGAGCAGTACTTC. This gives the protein CASSLNQGIGEQYF.

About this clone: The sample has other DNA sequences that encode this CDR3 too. The CDR3 nucleotides read TGTGCCAGCAGCCCCGGGGAGACCCAGTACTTC. It codes for CASSPGETQYF. This chain connects TRBV7-9 to TRBJ2-5; D not resolved. V lost 5 bases to trimming and J lost 5 bases, with 6 bases between them. The V gene's germline CDR1 is SEHNR and CDR2 FQNEAQ (reference sequence). CDR3 length: 11 residues.

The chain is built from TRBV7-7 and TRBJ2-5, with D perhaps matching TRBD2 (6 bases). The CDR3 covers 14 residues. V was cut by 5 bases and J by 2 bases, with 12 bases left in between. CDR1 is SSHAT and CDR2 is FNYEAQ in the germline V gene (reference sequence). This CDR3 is CASSPGGLQETQYF. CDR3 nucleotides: TGTGCCAGCAGCCCCGGGGGACTTCAAGAGACCCAGTACTTC.

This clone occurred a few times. The chain's CDR3 is CSAKEREKLFF. CDR3 in DNA: TGCAGTGCTAAAGAACGGGAAAAACTGTTTTTT. The V call is TRBV20-1, the J call TRBJ1-4; D ambiguous. Deletions cut 4 bases from V and 8 bases from J, with 8 bases between. The V gene's germline CDR1 is DFQATT and CDR2 SNEGSKA (reference sequence). This CDR3 region has 11 residues.

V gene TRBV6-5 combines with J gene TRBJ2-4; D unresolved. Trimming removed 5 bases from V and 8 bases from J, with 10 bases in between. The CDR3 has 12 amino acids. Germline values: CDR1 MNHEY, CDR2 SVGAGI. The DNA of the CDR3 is TGTGCCAGCAGTCCCTCCCGGTACATTCAGTACTTC. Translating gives CASSPSRYIQYF.

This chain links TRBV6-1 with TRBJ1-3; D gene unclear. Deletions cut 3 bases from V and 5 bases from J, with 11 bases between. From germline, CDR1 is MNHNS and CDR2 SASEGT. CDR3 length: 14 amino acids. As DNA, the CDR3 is TGTGCCAGCAGTGACGGGCAGGAGAGAAACACCATATATTTT. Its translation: CASSDGQERNTIYF.

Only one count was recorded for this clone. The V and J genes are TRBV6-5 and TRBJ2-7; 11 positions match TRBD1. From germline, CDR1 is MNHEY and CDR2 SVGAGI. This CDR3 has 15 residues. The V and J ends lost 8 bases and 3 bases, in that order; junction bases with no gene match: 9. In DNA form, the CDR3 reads TGTGCCAGCCGTAGGTCGGACAGGGGGCTCTACGAGCAGTACTTC. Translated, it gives CASRRSDRGLYEQYF.

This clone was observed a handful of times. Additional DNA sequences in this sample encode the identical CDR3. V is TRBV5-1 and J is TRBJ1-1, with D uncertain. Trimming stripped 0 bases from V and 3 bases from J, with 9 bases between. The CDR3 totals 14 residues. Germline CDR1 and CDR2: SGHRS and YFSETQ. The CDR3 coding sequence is TGCGCCAGCAGCTTGGCCGGTCGGGACACTGAAGCTTTCTTT. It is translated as CASSLAGRDTEAFF.

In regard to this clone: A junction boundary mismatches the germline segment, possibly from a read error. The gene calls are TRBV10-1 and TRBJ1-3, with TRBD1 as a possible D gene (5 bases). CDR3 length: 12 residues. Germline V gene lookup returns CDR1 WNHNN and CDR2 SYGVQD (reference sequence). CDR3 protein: CASTGGRRAGLF. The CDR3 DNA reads TGCGCCAGCACCGGGGGACGCCGGGCGGGACTTTTT.

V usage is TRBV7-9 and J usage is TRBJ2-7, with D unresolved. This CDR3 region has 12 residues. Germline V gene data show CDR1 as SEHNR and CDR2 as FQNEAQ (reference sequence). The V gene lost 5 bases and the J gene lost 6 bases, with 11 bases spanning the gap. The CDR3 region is CASSPSGSEQYF. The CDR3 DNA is TGTGCCAGCAGCCCCTCGGGCTCCGAGCAGTACTTC.

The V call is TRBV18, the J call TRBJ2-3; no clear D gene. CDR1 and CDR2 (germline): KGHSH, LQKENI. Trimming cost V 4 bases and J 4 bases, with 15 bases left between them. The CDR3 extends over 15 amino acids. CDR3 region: CASSLRTLNSDTQYF. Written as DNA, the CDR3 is TGTGCCAGCTCACTCCGGACCTTAAATTCAGATACGCAGTATTTT. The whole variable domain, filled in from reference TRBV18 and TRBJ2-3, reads NAGVMQNPRHLVRRRGQEARLRCSPMKGHSHVYWYRQLPEEGLKFMVYLQKENIIDESGMPKERFSAEFPKEGPSILRIQQVVRGDSAAYFCASSLRTLNSDTQYFGPGTRLTVL.

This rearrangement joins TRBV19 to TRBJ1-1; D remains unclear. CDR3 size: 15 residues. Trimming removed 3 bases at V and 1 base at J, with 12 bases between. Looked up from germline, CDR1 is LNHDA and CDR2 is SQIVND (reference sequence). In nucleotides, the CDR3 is TGTGCCAGTAGTATCGGGAGGGCGTGGAACACTGAAGCTTTCTTT. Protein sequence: CASSIGRAWNTEAFF.

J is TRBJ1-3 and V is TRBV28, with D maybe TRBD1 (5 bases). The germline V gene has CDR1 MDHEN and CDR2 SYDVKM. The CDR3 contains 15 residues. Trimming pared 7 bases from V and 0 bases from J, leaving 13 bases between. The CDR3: CASTEAGTSGNTIYF. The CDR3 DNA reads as TGTGCCAGCACCGAGGCAGGGACCTCTGGAAACACCATATATTTT.

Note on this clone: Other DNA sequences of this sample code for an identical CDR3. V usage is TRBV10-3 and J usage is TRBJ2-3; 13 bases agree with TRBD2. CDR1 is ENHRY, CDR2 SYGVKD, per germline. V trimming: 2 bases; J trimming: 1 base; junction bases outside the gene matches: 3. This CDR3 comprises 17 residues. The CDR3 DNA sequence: TGTGCCATCAGTGAGACTAGCGGGAGGGCAGGCACAGATACGCAGTATTTT. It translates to CAISETSGRAGTDTQYF.

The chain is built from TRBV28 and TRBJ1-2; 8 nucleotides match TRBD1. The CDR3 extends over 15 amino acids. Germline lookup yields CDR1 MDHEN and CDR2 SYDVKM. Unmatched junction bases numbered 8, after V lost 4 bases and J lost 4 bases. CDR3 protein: CASSSTGGVPYGYTF. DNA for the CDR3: TGTGCCAGCAGTTCAACAGGGGGAGTACCCTATGGCTACACCTTC.